These 10 T cell receptor beta chains share one sample of origin, sequenced in a study of blood T cell repertoires in COVID-19. This table comes from immunoSEQ multiplex PCR, and its TCRdb copy is limited to in-frame clones, with some not included. The profile shows about 140,000 clones, roughly 87% of them singletons. The material sequenced was peripheral blood. Source of these receptors: a human donor in a cohort sampled during active COVID-19.

This sequence joins TRBV9 and TRBJ2-5; tentatively, D is TRBD1 (6 bases). Trimming cost V 0 bases and J 4 bases, with 19 bases left between them. CDR3 length: 17 amino acids. CDR1 SGDLS and CDR2 YYNGEE come from the germline V gene. The CDR3 loop reads CASSVGDIPSSAETQYF. The CDR3 DNA reads as TGTGCCAGCAGCGTAGGGGACATCCCCAGTTCCGCAGAGACCCAGTACTTC.

CDR3 in DNA: TGTGCCAGCAGCCCATCCGGGAGGACAGGGCTTTCAGGGAACTATGGCTACACCTTC. It codes for CASSPSGRTGLSGNYGYTF. The chain carries TRBV5-4 and TRBJ1-2; 8 bases are a match to TRBD1. J gave up 2 bases and V 4 bases, and 19 bases lay outside the gene matches. Per the germline V gene, CDR1 is SGHNT and CDR2 is YYREEE (reference sequence). This CDR3 is 19 amino acids long.

V is TRBV30 and J is TRBJ2-2; 9 bases agree with TRBD2. Trimming removed 7 bases from V and 5 bases from J; junction bases left unmatched: 5. The CDR3 is made up of 13 amino acids. Per the germline V gene, CDR1 is GTSNPN and CDR2 is SVGIG (reference sequence). In DNA form, the CDR3 reads TGTGCCTTAGCGGGAGAGGCTACCGGGGAGCTGTTTTTT. Its translation is CALAGEATGELFF.

This chain links TRBV5-1 with TRBJ1-1, with TRBD1 matching 11 bases. The germline V gene has CDR1 SGHRS and CDR2 YFSETQ. The CDR3 is 15 residues long. Trimming removed 3 bases from V and 5 bases from J; junction bases left unmatched: 6. CDR3 DNA sequence: TGCGCCAGCAGCTGGGGGACAGGGGGTGGGACTGAAGCTTTCTTT. Protein sequence: CASSWGTGGGTEAFF. Together with reference TRBV5-1 and TRBJ1-1, the CDR3 gives the full variable domain: KAGVTQTPRYLIKTRGQQVTLSCSPISGHRSVSWYQQTPGQGLQFLFEYFSETQRNKGNFPGRFSGRQFSNSRSEMNVSTLELGDSALYLCASSWGTGGGTEAFFGQGTRLTVV.

The chain uses TRBV30 and TRBJ1-1; D unresolved. The CDR3 length is 14 residues. V gave up 2 bases and J gave up 2 bases, with 12 bases separating them. Germline V gives CDR1 GTSNPN, CDR2 SVGIG (reference sequence). This chain's CDR3 is CAWSPGFGNTEAFF. The CDR3 DNA sequence: TGTGCCTGGAGTCCGGGGTTTGGTAACACTGAAGCTTTCTTT.

This chain connects TRBV5-5 to TRBJ1-1, with D maybe TRBD1 (5 bases). Germline V lookup: CDR1 SGHKS, CDR2 YYEKEE (reference sequence). The CDR3 consists of 14 residues. The V end lost 4 bases, the J end lost 5 bases, and 15 bases lay between the germline ends. In DNA form, the CDR3 reads TGTGCCAGCAGCCTAGAAGGCAGGGTGACTGAAGCTTTCTTT. Translation gives CASSLEGRVTEAFF. The entire variable domain, with the rest obtained from reference TRBV5-5 and TRBJ1-1, is as follows: DAGVTQSPTHLIKTRGQQVTLRCSPISGHKSVSWYQQVLGQGPQFIFQYYEKEERGRGNFPDRFSARQFPNYSSELNVNALLLGDSALYLCASSLEGRVTEAFFGQGTRLTVV.

This sequence joins TRBV29-1 and TRBJ2-3, with TRBD1 matching 7 bases. The CDR3 has 13 amino acids. V shed 4 bases, J shed 4 bases, and the junction held 5 bases outside the gene matches. Germline-derived CDR1 and CDR2 are SQVTM and ANQGSEA. The CDR3 sequence: CSVGETGSDTQYF. CDR3 bases: TGCAGCGTTGGAGAGACAGGGTCAGATACGCAGTATTTT.

This chain uses TRBV28 with TRBJ2-1, with TRBD1 matching over 10 bases. The trim removed 11 bases at V and 3 bases at J, leaving 7 bases unmatched. Per the germline V gene, CDR1 is MDHEN and CDR2 is SYDVKM. CDR3 length equals 14 residues. The CDR3 nucleotides read TGTGCCGGCCGAGGGACAGGGGACTACAATGAGCAGTTCTTC. Translated, it gives CAGRGTGDYNEQFF.

The V call is TRBV5-1, the J call TRBJ2-7, with 8 bases lining up with TRBD1. V gave up 5 bases and J gave up 3 bases; unmatched junction bases: 7. The CDR3 is 14 residues long. Per germline, CDR1 SGHRS and CDR2 YFSETQ. The CDR3 DNA is TGCGCCAGCAGATCCGGGACAGGTCTCTACGAGCAGTACTTC. Encoded protein: CASRSGTGLYEQYF.

The rearrangement joins TRBV19 to TRBJ1-5; possible D gene TRBD1, 5 bases. CDR1 LNHDA and CDR2 SQIVND come from the germline V gene (reference sequence). V dropped 0 bases and J dropped 0 bases, with 9 bases sitting between them. The CDR3 loop spans 16 amino acids. This chain's CDR3 is CASSIDGGDSNQPQHF. The CDR3 DNA follows: TGTGCCAGTAGTATAGATGGAGGGGATAGCAATCAGCCCCAGCATTTT.